The rows below give T cell receptor beta chains drawn from one sample of a study of read filtering for tumor transcriptome and immune sequencing. TCRdb itself ran the reads through MiXCR, one entry per CDR3 protein. The sample consists of 100,000 to 150,000 distinct CDR3 sequences, 10% to 15% of them appearing once. The sequenced sample was a population of CD138-negative cells sorted from bone marrow. These receptors were taken from a donor over 35 with multiple myeloma. Each CDR3 is given with its conserved first and last residue. The D gene is left open where the match is weak. Size tells how often a clone was seen, or its class if it is expanded.

J gene,D gene,clone size,V gene,CDR3 protein,CDR3 DNA
TRBJ1-1,-,few,TRBV29-1,CSVVSAGKALNTEAFF,TGCAGCGTTGTTTCGGCAGGGAAAGCGCTGAACACTGAAGCTTTCTTT
TRBJ1-5,TRBD1,many,TRBV20-1,CSAPGTGGNQPQHF,TGCAGTGCTCCCGGGACAGGGGGGAATCAGCCCCAGCATTTT
TRBJ1-5,TRBD1,many,TRBV20-1,CSAIQGRSNQPQHF,TGCAGTGCTATACAGGGGCGTAGCAATCAGCCCCAGCATTTT
TRBJ2-3,TRBD2,many,TRBV3-1,CASSPSLAGGDTQYF,TGTGCCAGCAGCCCCTCTCTAGCGGGAGGAGATACGCAGTATTTT
TRBJ2-1,-,many,TRBV5-1,CASSLGERDEQFF,TGCGCCAGCAGCTTGGGAGAACGGGATGAGCAGTTCTTC
TRBJ1-5,-,many,TRBV12-3/TRBV12-4,CASSSPGLAQHF,TGTGCCAGCAGTTCCCCTGGGTTAGCCCAGCATTTT
TRBJ2-1,TRBD2,few,TRBV2,CASSLSGRASNEQFF,TGTGCCAGCAGTCTTAGCGGGAGGGCCTCCAATGAGCAGTTCTTC
TRBJ1-1,TRBD1,many,TRBV2,CASSPQGSMNTEAFF,TGTGCCAGCAGTCCACAGGGGAGCATGAACACTGAAGCTTTCTTT
TRBJ1-2,-,many,TRBV7-2,CASSPRLRTYGYTF,TGTGCCAGCAGCCCACGCCTCCGGACCTATGGCTACACCTTC
TRBJ2-6,-,many,TRBV6-2/TRBV6-3,CASSPPRGSGANVLTF,TGTGCCAGCAGTCCACCTCGGGGGTCTGGGGCCAACGTCCTGACTTTC